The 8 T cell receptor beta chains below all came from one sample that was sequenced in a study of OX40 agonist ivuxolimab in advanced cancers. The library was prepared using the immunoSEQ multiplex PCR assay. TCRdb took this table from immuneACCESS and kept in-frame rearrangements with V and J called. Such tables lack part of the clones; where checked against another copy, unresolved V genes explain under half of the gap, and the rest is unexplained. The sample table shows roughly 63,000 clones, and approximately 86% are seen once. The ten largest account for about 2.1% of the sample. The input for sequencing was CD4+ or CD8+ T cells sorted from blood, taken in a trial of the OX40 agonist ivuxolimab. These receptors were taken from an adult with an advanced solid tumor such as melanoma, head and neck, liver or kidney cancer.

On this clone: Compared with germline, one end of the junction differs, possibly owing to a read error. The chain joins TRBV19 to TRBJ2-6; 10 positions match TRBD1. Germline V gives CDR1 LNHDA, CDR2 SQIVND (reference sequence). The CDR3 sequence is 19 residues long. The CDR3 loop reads CASSRGSGQGKAGANVLTF. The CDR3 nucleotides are TGTGCCAGTAGTAGGGGATCGGGACAGGGGAAGGCTGGGGCCAACGTACTGACTTTC.

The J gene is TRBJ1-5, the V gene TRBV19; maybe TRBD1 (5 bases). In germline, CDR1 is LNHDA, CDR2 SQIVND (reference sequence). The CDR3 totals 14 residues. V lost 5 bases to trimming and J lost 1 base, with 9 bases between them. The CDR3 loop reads CASSSGGSNQPQHF. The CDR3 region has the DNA TGTGCCAGTAGTTCCGGGGGGAGCAATCAGCCCCAGCATTTT.

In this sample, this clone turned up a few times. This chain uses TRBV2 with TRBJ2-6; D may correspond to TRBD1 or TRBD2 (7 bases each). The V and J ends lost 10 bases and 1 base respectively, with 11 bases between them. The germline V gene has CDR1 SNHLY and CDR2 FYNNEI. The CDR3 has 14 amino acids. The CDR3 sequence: CATGGGSGANVLTF. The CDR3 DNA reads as TGTGCCACAGGGGGGGGATCTGGGGCCAACGTCCTGACTTTC.

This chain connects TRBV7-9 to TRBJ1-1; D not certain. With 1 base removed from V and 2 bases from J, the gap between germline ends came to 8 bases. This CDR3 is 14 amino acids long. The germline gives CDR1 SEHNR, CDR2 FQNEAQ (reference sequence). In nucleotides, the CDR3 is TGTGCCAGCAGCTTAGATGTGCACAACACTGAAGCTTTCTTT. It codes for CASSLDVHNTEAFF.

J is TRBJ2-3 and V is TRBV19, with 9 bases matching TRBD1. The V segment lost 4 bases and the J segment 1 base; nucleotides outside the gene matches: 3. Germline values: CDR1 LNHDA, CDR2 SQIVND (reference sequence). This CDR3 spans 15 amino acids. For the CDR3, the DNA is TGTGCCAGTAGTAACAGGGGGCTACGCACAGATACGCAGTATTTT. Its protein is CASSNRGLRTDTQYF.

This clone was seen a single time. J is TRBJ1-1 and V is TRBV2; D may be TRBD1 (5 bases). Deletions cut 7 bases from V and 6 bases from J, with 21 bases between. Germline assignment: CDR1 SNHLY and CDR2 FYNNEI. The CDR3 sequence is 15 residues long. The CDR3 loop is CASTLHTRGGAEAFF. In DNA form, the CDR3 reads TGTGCCAGCACCCTACACACGCGGGGGGGGGCTGAAGCTTTCTTT.

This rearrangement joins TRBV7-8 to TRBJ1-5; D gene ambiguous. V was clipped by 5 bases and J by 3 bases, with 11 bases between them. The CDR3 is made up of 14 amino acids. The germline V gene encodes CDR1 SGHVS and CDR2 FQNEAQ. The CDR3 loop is CASSPDGFNQPQHF. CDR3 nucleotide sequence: TGTGCCAGCAGCCCGGACGGATTCAATCAGCCCCAGCATTTT. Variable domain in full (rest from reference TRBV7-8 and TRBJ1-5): GAGVSQSPRYKVAKRGQDVALRCDPISGHVSLFWYQQALGQGPEFLTYFQNEAQLDKSGLPSDRFFAERPEGSVSTLKIQRTQQEDSAVYLCASSPDGFNQPQHFGDGTRLSIL.

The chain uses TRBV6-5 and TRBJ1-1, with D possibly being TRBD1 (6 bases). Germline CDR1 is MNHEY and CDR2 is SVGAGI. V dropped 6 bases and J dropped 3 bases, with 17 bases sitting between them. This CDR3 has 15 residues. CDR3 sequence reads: CASRFTGRGHTEAFF. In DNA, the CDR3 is TGTGCCAGCAGGTTTACAGGGCGAGGACACACTGAAGCTTTCTTT.